This TCR beta chain was sequenced for a study of blood T cell repertoires in COVID-19. Study details: Both acute and convalescent COVID-19 samples were obtained from the United States, Italy and Spain. T cells, B-cell-depleted T cells, or PBMCs provided the cDNA or gDNA that served as material.

The CDR3 is 15 residues long. Trimming cost V 4 bases and J 2 bases; bases outside gene matches: 5. Germline CDR1 is SGHNT and CDR2 is YYREEE (reference sequence). Authors' methods: Cell counts per sample came from amplifying reference gene primers. TCRdb's table, derived via immunoSEQ multiplex PCR, lists solely in-frame clones and lacks some. V and J calls plus clone size are reproduced from that table; the DNA served to infer D and trimming. The profile covers about 65,000 clones, with 75% to 85% appearing a single time and under 15% taken by the ten largest. The chain couples TRBV5-4 to TRBJ2-7; 11 bases match TRBD1. The receptor was derived from a man older than 75 with acute or convalescent COVID-19. The source material was peripheral blood. The CDR3 bases are TGTGCCAGCAGCGTGGGACAGGGGGGTCCCTACGAGCAGTACTTC. Translated, it gives CASSVGQGGPYEQYF.